This TCR beta chain came from a study of Graves' ophthalmopathy and Graves' hyperthyroidism. As for this clonotype: This could be a read error, since a much larger clone is one nucleotide away.

TCR beta CDR3 regions were amplified from RNA transcripts. HTBI-primed RT-PCR formed the first round, and a multiplex PCR formed the second. One entry per CDR3 protein results from TCRdb running MiXCR on the multiplex PCR reads. The data show roughly 1.1 million distinct CDR3 sequences, about 38% seen once. The CDR3 has 16 amino acids. Germline CDR1 reads SEHNR; CDR2 reads FQNEAQ (reference sequence). Trimming stripped 5 bases from V and 2 bases from J, with 16 bases between. The material sequenced was peripheral blood or thyroid tissue (not recorded which). The chain is built from TRBV7-9 and TRBJ1-3; D unresolved. The TCR was taken from an adult man with Graves' hyperthyroidism. CDR3 region: CASSGPSGSPGNTIYF. As DNA, the CDR3 is TGTGCCAGCAGCGGACCGTCTGGAAGCCCTGGAAACACCATATATTTT.